This TCR beta chain was found in a study of cytomegalovirus exposure and HLA in healthy donors. Study information: The use of the same platform for the 95 to 150 validation repertoires and the roughly 670 first-cohort repertoires was reported by a later analysis.

As regards this clone: Its target is not known.

Measured with immunoSEQ multiplex PCR; TCRdb has only the in-frame clones, and not every one. The sample consists of around 50,000 clones, 80% to 95% of them appearing once. Study-level results: Most TCR sequences showed up rarely, but some public TCRs showed up in many donors.

This CDR3 region has 10 residues. This sequence originates from a woman aged 18 to 35 in good health and CMV-seronegative. This sequence joins TRBV21-1 and TRBJ2-7; TRBD2, the table's D call, was not compared with the DNA. TRBV21-1 is a recognized pseudogene. Sequencing used PBMCs. The CDR3 DNA reads TGTGCCAGCTACGGGTACGAGCAGTACTTC. It encodes CASYGYEQYF.